Listed here are 11 T cell receptor beta chains from one sample, sequenced in a study of early T cells in non-severe SARS-CoV-2 infection. Via MiXCR, TCRdb re-called the 5' RACE reads, giving one row per CDR3 protein. The sample has tens of thousands of distinct CDR3 sequences; 20% are singletons. This specimen was whole blood, taken at baseline. The receptors originated from an adult who was a healthcare worker with PCR-confirmed SARS-CoV-2 infection or an uninfected control (not recorded which).

V gene TRBV7-7 combines with J gene TRBJ2-4; D unresolved. V was trimmed by 3 bases and J by 7 bases, leaving 10 bases between them. The CDR3 runs 13 residues. CDR1 is SSHAT and CDR2 is FNYEAQ in the germline V gene (reference sequence). The CDR3 protein is CASSFEELNIQYF. The CDR3 nucleotides read TGTGCCAGCAGCTTCGAGGAATTGAACATTCAGTACTTC.

A few counts support this clonotype. The V and J genes are TRBV12-3 or TRBV12-4 and TRBJ1-2; D unclear. This CDR3 contains 13 residues. Trimming cost V 2 bases and J 5 bases, with 9 bases left between them. In DNA form, the CDR3 reads TGTGCCAGCAGTTTAAATCCGGAGTATGGCTACACCTTC. It translates to CASSLNPEYGYTF.

This clonotype came up a few times. This chain connects TRBV20-1 to TRBJ2-4, with 11 bases matching TRBD2. Germline loops: CDR1 DFQATT, CDR2 SNEGSKA (reference sequence). CDR3 size: 15 residues. The V segment lost 6 bases and the J segment 3 bases; nucleotides outside the gene matches: 7. The CDR3 nucleotides are TGCAGTGCCGACCCTAGCGGGGGGTTCAAAAACATTCAGTACTTC. This translates into CSADPSGGFKNIQYF.

This clonotype has more than one count but fewer than ten. V usage is TRBV7-9 and J usage is TRBJ1-1; possibly TRBD1 for D (5 bases). Trimming took off 4 bases at V and 1 base at J, with 10 bases between the two ends. There are 14 residues in the CDR3. Germline lookup yields CDR1 SEHNR and CDR2 FQNEAQ (reference sequence). CDR3 region: CASSSGRKNTEAFF. CDR3 in DNA: TGTGCCAGCAGCTCGGGACGTAAGAACACTGAAGCTTTCTTT. The complete variable domain, with remaining parts taken from reference TRBV7-9 and TRBJ1-1, reads DTGVSQNPRHKITKRGQNVTFRCDPISEHNRLYWYRQTLGQGPEFLTYFQNEAQLEKSRLLSDRFSAERPKGSFSTLEIQRTEQGDSAMYLCASSSGRKNTEAFFGQGTRLTVV.

V gene TRBV7-9 combines with J gene TRBJ1-4; tentatively, D is TRBD1 (5 bases). From germline, CDR1 is SEHNR and CDR2 FQNEAQ (reference sequence). The CDR3 covers 12 residues. Between the trimmed V and J ends, which lost 4 bases and 8 bases, there was a span of 8 bases. This chain's CDR3 is CASSSGVEKLFF. DNA of the CDR3: TGTGCCAGCAGCTCGGGGGTCGAAAAACTGTTTTTT.

J is TRBJ1-3 and V is TRBV3-1; 9 bases match TRBD1. V gave up 5 bases and J gave up 7 bases; unmatched junction bases: 9. CDR3 length: 15 residues. Germline V gives CDR1 LGHDT, CDR2 YNNKEL (reference sequence). Written as DNA, the CDR3 is TGTGCCAGCAGCTATACAGGGGGCCAACCGAACACCATATATTTT. Residues: CASSYTGGQPNTIYF.

CDR3 nucleotide sequence: TGTGCCAGCAGCTTAGCTACTCCTGGGGGGACTAATGAAAAACTGTTTTTT. This codes for CASSLATPGGTNEKLFF. This rearrangement joins TRBV5-4 to TRBJ1-4; D possibly corresponds to TRBD1 (5 bases). The germline V gene has CDR1 SGHNT and CDR2 YYREEE (reference sequence). The CDR3 length is 17 residues. V lost 2 bases and J 2 bases, leaving 16 bases between the germline ends.

The chain combines TRBV12-3 or TRBV12-4 with TRBJ1-6, with D possibly TRBD1 on 5 matching bases. The CDR3 runs 15 residues. Between the trimmed V and J ends, which lost 2 bases and 8 bases, there was a span of 13 bases. DNA for the CDR3: TGTGCCAGCAGTTTAACACCGGGGGGACATTCACCCCTCCACTTT. It encodes CASSLTPGGHSPLHF.

The chain is built from TRBV20-1 and TRBJ2-7, with 11 bases identical to TRBD2. Germline lookup yields CDR1 DFQATT and CDR2 SNEGSKA (reference sequence). V dropped 4 bases and J dropped 1; count of bases not matched to a gene: 6. The length of the CDR3 is 15 residues. CDR3 DNA: TGCAGTGCTACCGGACTAGCGGGTCCTTCCTACGAGCAGTACTTC. Its translation: CSATGLAGPSYEQYF.

This clonotype was counted only a few times. The genes are TRBV2 and TRBJ2-7; no clear D gene. This CDR3 has 11 amino acids. Trimming left V 5 bases short and J 4 bases short, with 6 bases between. CDR1 is SNHLY and CDR2 is FYNNEI in the germline V gene. CDR3 residues: CASSKEYEQYF. CDR3 sequence (DNA): TGTGCCAGCAGTAAGGAATACGAGCAGTACTTC.

This sequence joins TRBV6-1 and TRBJ1-4; D perhaps matches TRBD1 (5 bases). Between the trimmed V and J ends, which lost 7 bases and 4 bases, there was a span of 16 bases. CDR3 length: 15 amino acids. Germline V gene sequence: CDR1 MNHNS, CDR2 SASEGT. CDR3 in amino acids: CASNPPGLNNEKLFF. The CDR3 region has the DNA TGTGCCAGCAATCCTCCGGGACTGAATAATGAAAAACTGTTTTTT.